The 11 T cell receptor beta chains reported below all come from one sample, sequenced in a study of graft-versus-host responses after intestinal transplantation. Processing released intraepithelial and lamina propria lymphocytes from the graft tissue. Sequenced by immunoSEQ multiplex PCR; TCRdb stores in-frame clones only, minus some. This repertoire shows 29,000 or so clones, 80% to 85% found once; its top ten account for 3%. Here the sequenced sample was ileum tissue, taken 98 days after intestinal transplantation. Source of these receptors: a human patient who received an intestinal transplant, so some T cells may come from the graft donor.

The chain couples TRBV5-1 to TRBJ2-2; 8 bases are a match to TRBD1. Germline CDR1 SGHRS, CDR2 YFSETQ. This CDR3 has 14 residues. The V and J ends lost 0 bases and 5 bases, in that order; junction bases with no gene match: 0. CDR3 sequence (DNA): TGCGCCAGCAGCTTGGGGACAGGGACCGGGGAGCTGTTTTTT. Translation gives CASSLGTGTGELFF.

V is TRBV13 and J is TRBJ2-5; D might be TRBD1 (6 bases). V shed 1 base and J shed 2 bases, with 11 bases lying between them. Germline V gene data show CDR1 as PRHDT and CDR2 as FYEKMQ (reference sequence). This CDR3 spans 15 amino acids. The CDR3 region has the DNA TGTGCCAGCAGCTTAGTGGGGGCTGATCAAGAGACCCAGTACTTC. It yields the protein CASSLVGADQETQYF. Full variable domain (rest looked up from reference TRBV13 and TRBJ2-5): AAGVIQSPRHLIKEKRETATLKCYPIPRHDTVYWYQQGPGQDPQFLISFYEKMQSDKGSIPDRFSAQQFSDYHSELNMSSLELGDSALYFCASSLVGADQETQYFGPGTRLLVL.

This clone showed up just once. V is TRBV4-2 and J is TRBJ1-1, with D possibly matching TRBD1 (5 bases). CDR1 and CDR2 (germline): LGHNA, YNFKEQ. The V end lost 0 bases, the J end lost 11 bases, and 25 bases lay between the germline ends. This CDR3 is 17 amino acids long. In DNA form, the CDR3 reads TGTGCCAGCAGCCAAGATTGGAAGGGGAGGGGAGAGGCTTACGCTTTCTTT. It translates to CASSQDWKGRGEAYAFF.

This clone has only one observation. This sample also contains other DNA sequences that code for the same CDR3. CDR3 in DNA: TGTGCCAGCAGTCCACGAACAGGGTACAATGAGCAGTTCTTC. Translating gives CASSPRTGYNEQFF. V and J are TRBV6-5 and TRBJ2-1, with a possible D match to TRBD1 (6 bases). The CDR3 is 14 amino acids. V gave up 5 bases and J gave up 4 bases, with 12 bases separating them. Germline values: CDR1 MNHEY, CDR2 SVGAGI.

This clone was counted only a few times. The chain couples TRBV6-4 to TRBJ2-1, with TRBD2 matching 10 bases. From germline, CDR1 is MRHNA and CDR2 SNTAGT. The CDR3 totals 15 residues. The J segment lost 7 bases and the V segment lost 6 bases, leaving 9 bases of the junction unmatched. The CDR3 bases are TGTGCCAGCAGAGAAAGCGGGGGGGCGACTAATGAGCAGTTCTTC. Translation gives CASRESGGATNEQFF.

The chain couples TRBV6-4 to TRBJ1-2; D is unresolved. V was clipped by 6 bases and J by 7 bases, with 15 bases between them. Germline assignment: CDR1 MRHNA and CDR2 SNTAGT. This CDR3 is 13 amino acids long. The CDR3 nucleotides read TGTGCCAGCAGCCCAATCCTAGGGTCTGGCTACACCTTC. Translating it yields CASSPILGSGYTF.

The CDR3 is CASRGQRQETQYF. The CDR3 DNA reads TGTGCCAGCAGAGGACAGCGTCAAGAGACCCAGTACTTC. The chain employs TRBV5-6 and TRBJ2-5, with D possibly being TRBD1 (6 bases). The germline V and J ends were trimmed by 5 bases and 2 bases, with 10 bases remaining between them. CDR3 size: 13 residues. CDR1 is SGHDT and CDR2 is YYEEEE in the germline V gene.

The chain has TRBV6-5 and TRBJ1-1; D gene unclear. Trimming took 0 bases from V and 5 from J, leaving 10 bases between them. Germline-derived CDR1 and CDR2 are MNHEY and SVGAGI. The CDR3 is made up of 14 amino acids. The DNA of the CDR3 is TGTGCCAGCAGTTACTCGTTCGGGGATACTGAAGCTTTCTTT. Translated: CASSYSFGDTEAFF.

On this clone: Additional DNA sequences in this sample encode the identical CDR3. The chain uses TRBV2 and TRBJ1-3, with D uncertain. The germline gives CDR1 SNHLY, CDR2 FYNNEI. Deletions cut 6 bases from V and 0 bases from J, with 9 bases between. The CDR3 is 14 residues long. The CDR3 loop is CASRDISSGNTIYF. In nucleotides, the CDR3 is TGTGCCAGCAGAGACATCAGCTCTGGAAACACCATATATTTT.

This clone was recorded a few times. This sequence joins TRBV7-2 and TRBJ1-2; TRBD1 matches at 9 bases. CDR3 length: 13 residues. V gave up 5 bases and J gave up 8 bases; unmatched junction bases: 6. CDR1 is SGHTA and CDR2 is FQGNSA in the germline V gene. The CDR3 region has the DNA TGTGCCAGCAGCACACAGGGGGCGCGGGGCTACACCTTC. It encodes CASSTQGARGYTF.

The V gene is TRBV6-6, the J gene TRBJ2-3; the match to TRBD2 covers 10 bases. The V segment lost 6 bases and the J segment 2 bases; nucleotides outside the gene matches: 8. Germline loops: CDR1 MNHNY, CDR2 SVGAGI (reference sequence). This CDR3 contains 16 residues. The CDR3 loop reads CASRAIAGGYTDTQYF. The CDR3 nucleotides are TGTGCCAGCAGAGCAATAGCGGGGGGATACACAGATACGCAGTATTTT.